A single sample is the source of the 32 T cell receptor beta chains below, sequenced in a study of T cells after yellow fever vaccination. MiXCR was run by TCRdb on the 5' RACE reads, yielding one entry per CDR3 protein. The sample holds 300,000 to 400,000 distinct CDR3 sequences, about 4% seen once. The input for sequencing was PBMCs, taken 5 days after the yellow fever booster vaccination. These receptors all come from a man younger than 35 who received the YFV17D yellow fever vaccine.

This clonotype was counted only a few times. The chain recombines TRBV28 with TRBJ2-6; TRBD2 matches 7 bases. V dropped 6 bases and J dropped 3; count of bases not matched to a gene: 8. The CDR3 contains 16 residues. CDR1 MDHEN and CDR2 SYDVKM come from the germline V gene. CDR3 in DNA: TGTGCCAGCAGCTGGCGGGGGTACGTTGGGGCCAACGTCCTGACTTTC. It codes for CASSWRGYVGANVLTF.

The sample holds a few counts of this clonotype. The chain joins TRBV7-6 to TRBJ1-1; 7 nucleotides align to TRBD1. The CDR3 is made up of 14 amino acids. Germline CDR1 SGHVS, CDR2 FNYEAQ. The V and J ends lost 6 bases and 1 base, in that order; junction bases with no gene match: 5. CDR3 nucleotide sequence: TGTGCCAGCAGACCCCGACAGGGGAACACTGAAGCTTTCTTT. Its translation is CASRPRQGNTEAFF.

At least ten counts were recorded for this clonotype. V is TRBV11-2 and J is TRBJ2-7; 8 nucleotides match TRBD1. In germline, CDR1 is SGHAT, CDR2 FQNNGV. The junction had 6 bases not matched to a gene; V was cut back by 5 bases and J by 3 bases. This CDR3 has 14 residues. The CDR3 spells CASSIRDRSYEQYF. The CDR3 DNA reads TGTGCCAGCAGCATCCGGGACAGGAGCTACGAGCAGTACTTC.

The V gene is TRBV6-5, the J gene TRBJ2-3, with 7 bases that match TRBD2. The CDR3 loop spans 14 amino acids. Losses at the gene ends were 2 bases for V and 5 bases for J; bases not matched to a gene: 4. Looked up from germline, CDR1 is MNHEY and CDR2 is SVGAGI. The CDR3 nucleotides read TGTGCCAGCAGTTACGGGGGGGGAAAAGATACGCAGTATTTT. Translation gives CASSYGGGKDTQYF.

A few counts support this clonotype. The rearrangement joins TRBV5-5 to TRBJ2-7; TRBD1 might be the D (5 bases). V gave up 1 base and J gave up 9 bases, with 17 bases separating them. Per germline, CDR1 SGHKS and CDR2 YYEKEE (reference sequence). The CDR3 contains 14 residues. In DNA, the CDR3 is TGTGCCAGCAGCTTGATGAGGACATTGGACGGGCAGTACGTC. Translating gives CASSLMRTLDGQYV.

This clonotype showed up many times. The CDR3: CASSLAQGKNEQFF. CDR3 in DNA: TGCGCCAGCAGCTTGGCCCAGGGAAAAAATGAGCAGTTCTTC. This rearrangement joins TRBV5-1 to TRBJ2-1; perhaps TRBD1 as D (5 bases). Per the germline V gene, CDR1 is SGHRS and CDR2 is YFSETQ. V was trimmed by 0 bases and J by 7 bases, leaving 11 bases between them. CDR3 length: 14 amino acids.

This clonotype occurred many times. V usage is TRBV12-3 or TRBV12-4 and J usage is TRBJ1-5; D remains ambiguous. The V end was cut by 5 bases, the J end by 5 bases, with 10 bases between. This CDR3 is 13 amino acids long. The CDR3 protein is CASSITTYQPQHF. In DNA form, the CDR3 reads TGTGCCAGCAGTATCACGACTTATCAGCCCCAGCATTTT.

The chain joins TRBV5-1 to TRBJ2-1, with D uncertain. This CDR3 comprises 15 residues. Germline CDR1 and CDR2: SGHRS and YFSETQ. With 4 bases removed from V and 0 bases from J, the gap between germline ends came to 11 bases. The CDR3 is CASSPIDSSYNEQFF. The CDR3, as DNA: TGCGCCAGCAGCCCGATCGATAGCTCCTACAATGAGCAGTTCTTC.

This clonotype was counted between two and nine times. V gene TRBV20-1 combines with J gene TRBJ1-1, with D possibly matching TRBD1 (6 bases). CDR3 length equals 16 residues. V lost 6 bases to trimming and J lost 3 bases, with 23 bases between them. Germline V CDR1 and CDR2: DFQATT, SNEGSKA (reference sequence). CDR3 protein: CSAPDPRGLGHTEAFF. The CDR3 region has the DNA TGCAGTGCCCCCGACCCCCGGGGGCTAGGACACACTGAAGCTTTCTTT.

The table lists this clonotype with a few counts. The chain has TRBV5-1 and TRBJ1-1, with D perhaps matching TRBD1 (5 bases). The CDR3 spans 14 residues. The V end was cut by 4 bases, the J end by 4 bases, with 14 bases between. Looked up from germline, CDR1 is SGHRS and CDR2 is YFSETQ. The CDR3 DNA follows: TGCGCCAGCAGCGGGGACTTTGGGATCACTGAAGCTTTCTTT. It is translated as CASSGDFGITEAFF.

This clonotype was picked up many times. The chain combines TRBV29-1 with TRBJ1-1; D remains ambiguous. V lost 4 bases and J 6 bases, leaving 12 bases between the germline ends. From germline, CDR1 is SQVTM and CDR2 ANQGSEA. This CDR3 region has 12 residues. The CDR3 bases are TGCAGCGTTGCCCGATTCGAGGCTGAAGCTTTCTTT. Translation gives CSVARFEAEAFF. The complete variable domain, with remaining parts taken from reference TRBV29-1 and TRBJ1-1, reads SAVISQKPSRDICQRGTSLTIQCQVDSQVTMMFWYRQQPGQSLTLIATANQGSEATYESGFVIDKFPISRPNLTFSTLTVSNMSPEDSSIYLCSVARFEAEAFFGQGTRLTVV.

The CDR3 region has the DNA TGCGCCAGCAGCCAACCTGATACAGGGTCGGATACGCAGTATTTT. Residues: CASSQPDTGSDTQYF. This chain joins TRBV5-1 and TRBJ2-3; TRBD1 is a possible D gene (6 bases). The V end lost 4 bases, the J end lost 6 bases, and 18 bases lay between the germline ends. Germline-derived CDR1 and CDR2 are SGHRS and YFSETQ. The CDR3 totals 15 residues. The variable domain in full, with the rest retrieved from reference TRBV5-1 and TRBJ2-3, is KAGVTQTPRYLIKTRGQQVTLSCSPISGHRSVSWYQQTPGQGLQFLFEYFSETQRNKGNFPGRFSGRQFSNSRSEMNVSTLELGDSALYLCASSQPDTGSDTQYFGPGTRLTVL.

This clonotype was observed at least ten times. The CDR3 sequence: CASRRQGVETGELFF. The CDR3 bases are TGTGCCTCACGGCGACAGGGGGTTGAGACCGGGGAGCTGTTTTTT. V is TRBV12-3 or TRBV12-4 and J is TRBJ2-2, with 9 bases matching TRBD1. The length of the CDR3 is 15 residues. The V segment lost 11 bases and the J segment 5 bases; nucleotides outside the gene matches: 12.

The rearrangement links TRBV27 to TRBJ2-7; TRBD2 matches 9 bases. This CDR3 has 13 amino acids. J gave up 2 bases and V 5 bases, and 1 base lay outside the gene matches. CDR1 and CDR2 from the germline V gene are MNHEY and SMNVEV (reference sequence). Here the CDR3 DNA reads TGTGCCAGCAGTCCTAGCGGGACCTACGAGCAGTACTTC. Its protein product is CASSPSGTYEQYF.

This clonotype was detected only a few times. This chain connects TRBV9 to TRBJ2-5, with no clear D. CDR3 length equals 16 residues. V was trimmed by 0 bases and J by 1 base, leaving 13 bases between them. Germline V gene data show CDR1 as SGDLS and CDR2 as YYNGEE. This CDR3 reads CASSVAPGKVQETQYF. In DNA form, the CDR3 reads TGTGCCAGCAGCGTAGCCCCTGGGAAGGTCCAAGAGACCCAGTACTTC.

The chain uses TRBV20-1 and TRBJ2-3, with a possible D match to TRBD2 (5 bases). V lost 4 bases and J 1 base, leaving 15 bases between the germline ends. This CDR3 contains 15 residues. Germline V gives CDR1 DFQATT, CDR2 SNEGSKA (reference sequence). This chain's CDR3 is CSANSLASGTDTQYF. In nucleotides, the CDR3 is TGCAGTGCTAACTCTCTAGCCTCGGGCACAGATACGCAGTATTTT.

Ten or more counts support this clonotype. The chain uses TRBV6-5 and TRBJ2-2; D might be TRBD1 (6 bases). V was trimmed by 8 bases and J by 0 bases, leaving 13 bases between them. The CDR3 spans 15 residues. Germline values: CDR1 MNHEY, CDR2 SVGAGI. The CDR3: CASYRRTANTGELFF. The CDR3 DNA follows: TGTGCCAGCTATAGAAGGACAGCGAACACCGGGGAGCTGTTTTTT.

V is TRBV20-1 and J is TRBJ2-3, with 7 bases that match TRBD2. Per germline, CDR1 DFQATT and CDR2 SNEGSKA (reference sequence). The trim removed 6 bases at V and 2 bases at J, leaving 11 bases unmatched. The CDR3 runs to 15 residues. The CDR3 coding sequence is TGCAGTGCCCGGATCCTAGCGGAGTACACAGATACGCAGTATTTT. It specifies CSARILAEYTDTQYF.

This clonotype was found a few times. This sequence joins TRBV20-1 and TRBJ2-4; a possible D gene is TRBD2 (5 bases). Deletions cut 6 bases from V and 6 bases from J, with 18 bases between. This CDR3 spans 14 amino acids. Germline CDR1 is DFQATT and CDR2 is SNEGSKA (reference sequence). The DNA for the CDR3 is TGCAGTGCCAGGAGACCTTCCGGGGTAAACATTCAGTACTTC. Protein sequence: CSARRPSGVNIQYF.

This clonotype was observed at least ten times. The chain recombines TRBV5-1 with TRBJ2-5, with D maybe TRBD1 (6 bases). CDR1 is SGHRS, CDR2 YFSETQ, per germline. This CDR3 region has 16 residues. The V end lost 1 base, the J end lost 2 bases, and 15 bases lay between the germline ends. This CDR3 reads CASSLMPTGGQETQYF. Written as DNA, the CDR3 is TGCGCCAGCAGCTTGATGCCGACAGGAGGTCAAGAGACCCAGTACTTC.

This clonotype was counted between two and nine times. CDR3 protein: CSASRGGRRTETQYF. The CDR3 DNA is TGCAGTGCTAGTAGAGGGGGCCGTCGGACAGAGACCCAGTACTTC. The genes are TRBV20-1 and TRBJ2-5; 7 bases are shared with TRBD1. CDR3 length: 15 amino acids. CDR1 DFQATT and CDR2 SNEGSKA come from the germline V gene (reference sequence). The V segment lost 3 bases and the J segment 4 bases; nucleotides outside the gene matches: 11.

This clonotype was counted only a few times. The chain is built from TRBV25-1 and TRBJ2-7; TRBD1 is a possible D gene (6 bases). CDR1 is MGHDK and CDR2 is SYGVNS in the germline V gene. Trimming cost V 3 bases and J 3 bases, with 9 bases left between them. The CDR3 extends over 13 amino acids. As DNA, the CDR3 is TGTGCCAGCAGTGATTTGGACAGCTACGAGCAGTACTTC. It is translated as CASSDLDSYEQYF.

This clonotype was recorded a few times. This chain links TRBV5-1 with TRBJ1-4; D is unclear. Trimming cost V 0 bases and J 8 bases, with 11 bases left between them. Germline loops: CDR1 SGHRS, CDR2 YFSETQ. The CDR3 has 14 residues. The CDR3 nucleotides read TGCGCCAGCAGCTTGGGGTTCCCAGGCGAAAAACTGTTTTTT. Amino acid sequence: CASSLGFPGEKLFF.

CDR3 residues: CASSSPDSMGAFF. The CDR3 coding sequence is TGTGCCAGCAGCTCCCCTGACAGTATGGGAGCTTTCTTT. The chain uses TRBV5-4 and TRBJ1-1; tentative D call: TRBD1 (5 bases). The V end lost 3 bases, the J end lost 10 bases, and 16 bases lay between the germline ends. This CDR3 is 13 amino acids long. Germline V CDR1 and CDR2: SGHNT, YYREEE (reference sequence).

CDR3 protein: CASSLGTKQFF. The DNA of the CDR3 is TGTGCCAGCAGTTTGGGGACAAAGCAGTTCTTC. The genes are TRBV12-3 or TRBV12-4 and TRBJ2-1; TRBD1 is a possible D gene (6 bases). CDR3 size: 11 residues. Trimming took 3 bases from V and 11 from J, leaving 8 bases between them.

This clonotype showed up just a few times. The V gene is TRBV29-1, the J gene TRBJ1-1; TRBD1 matches at 7 bases. J lost 8 bases, V lost 7 bases, and 1 base had no gene match. Germline CDR1 and CDR2: SQVTM and ANQGSEA. The CDR3 consists of 9 residues. This CDR3 reads CSADREAFF. The CDR3 nucleotides read TGCAGCGCGGACAGGGAAGCTTTCTTT.

This chain links TRBV28 with TRBJ1-3; no clear D gene. With 5 bases removed from V and 0 bases from J, the gap between germline ends came to 8 bases. CDR3 size: 14 residues. In germline, CDR1 is MDHEN, CDR2 SYDVKM. The CDR3 reads CASSASLSGNTIYF. The CDR3 DNA is TGTGCCAGCAGTGCTTCCCTCTCTGGAAACACCATATATTTT.

This clonotype came up many times. V usage is TRBV6-5 and J usage is TRBJ2-2, with D hard to call. The length of the CDR3 is 12 residues. Germline CDR1 and CDR2: MNHEY and SVGAGI. V was cut by 4 bases and J by 6 bases, with 6 bases left in between. Written as DNA, the CDR3 is TGTGCCAGCAGTTTTTTCCCCGGGGAGCTGTTTTTT. It is translated as CASSFFPGELFF.

This clonotype has ten or more counts. The chain combines TRBV5-1 with TRBJ2-2, with 9 nucleotides matching TRBD2. Trimming cost V 5 bases and J 4 bases; bases outside gene matches: 12. The V gene's germline CDR1 is SGHRS and CDR2 YFSETQ. The length of the CDR3 is 17 residues. DNA of the CDR3: TGCGCCAGCAGATTCCCCTCAGCGGGGGGAAGCACCGGGGAGCTGTTTTTT. Its translation: CASRFPSAGGSTGELFF. The full variable domain, rest sourced from reference TRBV5-1 and TRBJ2-2, is KAGVTQTPRYLIKTRGQQVTLSCSPISGHRSVSWYQQTPGQGLQFLFEYFSETQRNKGNFPGRFSGRQFSNSRSEMNVSTLELGDSALYLCASRFPSAGGSTGELFFGEGSRLTVL.

This clonotype came up many times. The genes are TRBV7-6 and TRBJ2-7; D tentatively reads TRBD1 or TRBD2 (5 bases each). This CDR3 is built from 15 residues. The V gene's germline CDR1 is SGHVS and CDR2 FNYEAQ. Trimming stripped 5 bases from V and 4 bases from J, with 18 bases between. The CDR3 sequence is CASSLTGTGPYEQYF. The CDR3 coding sequence is TGTGCCAGCAGCCTAACCGGGACGGGACCTTACGAGCAGTACTTC.

This chain connects TRBV18 to TRBJ1-6, with D hard to call. CDR3 size: 15 residues. The V end lost 2 bases, the J end lost 4 bases, and 9 bases lay between the germline ends. CDR1 and CDR2 from the germline V gene are KGHSH and LQKENI. CDR3 nucleotides: TGTGCCAGCTCACCAACGTCAGCTTATAATTCACCCCTCCACTTT. Residues: CASSPTSAYNSPLHF.

The chain combines TRBV24-1 with TRBJ2-1; tentatively, D is TRBD2 (7 bases). The CDR3 spans 16 residues. Trimming stripped 5 bases from V and 7 bases from J, with 20 bases between. Germline V CDR1 and CDR2: KGHDR, SFDVKD. The CDR3 is CATSGGGGAEANEQFF. In DNA form, the CDR3 reads TGTGCCACCAGTGGAGGGGGGGGCGCTGAGGCGAATGAGCAGTTCTTC.